Listed here is a single T cell receptor beta chain. Antigen: not known. This CDR3 has 16 amino acids. Germline trimming cut 4 bases from V and 5 bases from J; bases unmatched to any gene: 13. CDR1 is SGHRS and CDR2 is YFSETQ in the germline V gene. The source of the sample is a study of cytomegalovirus exposure and HLA in healthy donors. General study results and limits: Equally common other TCR beta chains were less clonally expanded than HLA-associated ones, a later analysis found. The sole available immune exposure information was CMV serostatus.

The PCR had 60 Vbeta and 13 Jbeta primers. Libraries were prepared by immunoSEQ multiplex PCR; TCRdb keeps only in-frame clonotypes and omits some of them. Here the sample spans 140,000 or so clones, 70% to 75% being singletons. V and J are TRBV5-1 and TRBJ1-2; 8 nucleotides match TRBD1. The sequence derives from a woman between 25 and 40 years old in good health and CMV-seronegative. Sequencing used PBMCs. The CDR3 sequence: CASSASRGQGPYGYTF. In nucleotides, the CDR3 is TGCGCCAGCAGCGCCAGTCGAGGACAGGGTCCTTATGGCTACACCTTC.